This T cell receptor (beta chain) emerged from a study of cytomegalovirus exposure and HLA in healthy donors. The study, taken as a whole, reports: The authors judged a highly shared variant cluster likely a sequencing artifact. Generally TCR sequences proved uncommon, though certain public TCRs appeared in numerous donors. Researchers reported in a later analysis that a missense DCLRE1C variant was tied to TCR beta V- and J-gene trimming. Three chains tied to CMV proved CMV antigen-specific in vitro.

This clone has only one observation. Its antigen is not known. The PCR contained 60 Vbeta and 13 Jbeta primers. The table came from immunoSEQ multiplex PCR; TCRdb's copy has only in-frame clones and leaves some out. There are about 98,000 clones in the sample; about 80% occur only once, and approximately 3.7% lies in the top ten. Trimming took 5 bases from V and 6 from J; bases not matched to a gene: 3. The length of the CDR3 is 13 residues. Germline values: CDR1 LNHDA, CDR2 SQIVND (reference sequence). The chain has TRBV19 and TRBJ2-1, with TRBD1 matching over 8 bases. The sequencing sample was made of PBMCs. This sequence was found in a female donor in good health and CMV-seropositive. The CDR3 coding sequence is TGTGCCAGTAGTGTGACAGGGGCCAATGAGCAGTTCTTC. Translated: CASSVTGANEQFF.